Listed below are T cell receptor beta chains from one sample, sequenced in a study of blood T cell repertoires in COVID-19. Produced via immunoSEQ multiplex PCR; TCRdb's table is partial and in-frame only. The sample holds a few hundred thousand clones, about 88% seen once. Sequenced input: PBMCs or T cells enriched from blood (not recorded which). The receptors come from a woman aged 50 to 60 who had recovered from COVID-19. CDR3s include the opening cysteine and the closing phenylalanine or tryptophan. The D gene is left open where the match is weak. Only part of the rows carry a size: once, few, many, or a class if the clone is expanded.

j_call: TRBJ1-5; clone_size: NA; d_call: TRBD1; v_call: TRBV19; cdr3_aa: CASSQVDRGRQPQHF; cdr3_nt: TGTGCCAGTAGTCAGGTTGACAGGGGTAGACAGCCCCAGCATTTT
j_call: TRBJ1-5; clone_size: NA; d_call: NA; v_call: TRBV21-1; cdr3_aa: CASSKLGTYWYDSNQPQHF; cdr3_nt: TGTGCCAGCAGCAAATTGGGGACATACTGGTATGATAGCAATCAGCCCCAGCATTTT
j_call: TRBJ1-1; clone_size: NA; d_call: TRBD1; v_call: TRBV29-1; cdr3_aa: CSVEKPTGESTEAFF; cdr3_nt: TGCAGCGTTGAAAAACCCACAGGGGAAAGCACTGAAGCTTTCTTT
j_call: TRBJ1-5; clone_size: NA; d_call: NA; v_call: TRBV18; cdr3_aa: CASSPPSGSGQPQHF; cdr3_nt: TGTGCCAGCTCACCACCCTCAGGGTCGGGTCAGCCCCAGCATTTT
j_call: TRBJ1-2; clone_size: NA; d_call: TRBD1; v_call: TRBV7-9; cdr3_aa: CASSSDRDWDGYTF; cdr3_nt: TGTGCCAGCAGCTCAGACAGGGATTGGGATGGCTACACCTTC
j_call: TRBJ1-2; clone_size: NA; d_call: NA; v_call: TRBV18; cdr3_aa: CASSPVTATNYGYTF; cdr3_nt: TGTGCCAGCTCACCAGTGACAGCTACTAACTATGGCTACACCTTC
j_call: TRBJ2-2; clone_size: once; d_call: TRBD1; v_call: TRBV9; cdr3_aa: CASSFIGTGTSTGELFF; cdr3_nt: TGTGCCAGCAGCTTTATAGGGACAGGGACGAGCACCGGGGAGCTGTTTTTT
j_call: TRBJ1-6; clone_size: NA; d_call: NA; v_call: TRBV2; cdr3_aa: CASSEARRRKNSPLHF; cdr3_nt: TGTGCCAGCAGTGAAGCTCGAAGGAGAAAAAATTCACCCCTCCACTTT
j_call: TRBJ2-3; clone_size: NA; d_call: TRBD2; v_call: TRBV3-1/TRBV3-2; cdr3_aa: CASSQDILAGSGTQYF; cdr3_nt: TGTGCCAGCAGCCAAGATATTCTAGCGGGAAGTGGGACGCAGTATTTT
j_call: TRBJ2-7; clone_size: once; d_call: TRBD2; v_call: TRBV7-2; cdr3_aa: CASSFTGTSYEQYF; cdr3_nt: TGTGCCAGCAGCTTTACCGGGACTAGCTACGAGCAGTACTTC
j_call: TRBJ2-1; clone_size: few; d_call: NA; v_call: TRBV7-2; cdr3_aa: CASSLEGLSSYNEQFF; cdr3_nt: TGTGCCAGCAGCTTAGAGGGACTGAGCTCCTACAATGAGCAGTTCTTC
j_call: TRBJ2-7; clone_size: few; d_call: TRBD2; v_call: TRBV20-1; cdr3_aa: CSASEGAGGPNEQYF; cdr3_nt: TGCAGTGCTAGTGAGGGAGCGGGAGGGCCGAACGAGCAGTACTTC
j_call: TRBJ1-2; clone_size: NA; d_call: NA; v_call: TRBV11-2; cdr3_aa: CASSLNSGQDGYTF; cdr3_nt: TGTGCCAGCAGCTTAAACTCAGGTCAGGATGGCTACACCTTC
j_call: TRBJ2-7; clone_size: NA; d_call: NA; v_call: TRBV2; cdr3_aa: CASSFFSSYEQYF; cdr3_nt: TGTGCCAGCAGTTTCTTTTCTTCCTACGAGCAGTACTTC
j_call: TRBJ2-4; clone_size: NA; d_call: NA; v_call: TRBV7-3; cdr3_aa: CASSSIGSIQYF; cdr3_nt: TGTGCCAGCAGCTCCATCGGGAGCATTCAGTACTTC
j_call: TRBJ2-5; clone_size: once; d_call: NA; v_call: TRBV7-8; cdr3_aa: CASSSRRQIKETQYF; cdr3_nt: TGTGCCAGCAGCTCGAGGAGGCAGATTAAAGAGACCCAGTACTTC
j_call: TRBJ2-7; clone_size: NA; d_call: TRBD1; v_call: TRBV28; cdr3_aa: CASSPRTGSSYEQYF; cdr3_nt: TGTGCCAGCAGCCCTCGGACAGGGAGTTCCTACGAGCAGTACTTC
j_call: TRBJ2-2; clone_size: NA; d_call: NA; v_call: TRBV2; cdr3_aa: CASSALDIPNTGELFF; cdr3_nt: TGTGCCAGCAGTGCCCTGGACATCCCGAACACCGGGGAGCTGTTTTTT
j_call: TRBJ2-3; clone_size: NA; d_call: NA; v_call: TRBV6-4; cdr3_aa: CASSDSNQALVNTQYF; cdr3_nt: TGTGCCAGCAGTGACTCCAATCAGGCCCTCGTGAATACGCAGTATTTT
j_call: TRBJ1-6; clone_size: NA; d_call: NA; v_call: TRBV27; cdr3_aa: CASRPLMISSYNSPLHF; cdr3_nt: TGTGCCAGCAGACCCCTGATGATCAGCTCCTATAATTCACCCCTCCACTTT
j_call: TRBJ1-5; clone_size: NA; d_call: NA; v_call: TRBV28; cdr3_aa: CASSLIAAPGQPQHF; cdr3_nt: TGTGCCAGCAGTTTAATTGCGGCCCCTGGGCAGCCCCAGCATTTT
j_call: TRBJ1-1; clone_size: NA; d_call: NA; v_call: TRBV2; cdr3_aa: CASSVHRLNTEAFF; cdr3_nt: TGTGCCAGCAGTGTCCACAGACTGAACACTGAAGCTTTCTTT
j_call: TRBJ1-1; clone_size: NA; d_call: TRBD1; v_call: TRBV6-1; cdr3_aa: CASSDRTGGNTEAFF; cdr3_nt: TGTGCCAGCAGTGACCGGACAGGGGGGAACACTGAAGCTTTCTTT
j_call: TRBJ2-5; clone_size: NA; d_call: NA; v_call: TRBV5-1; cdr3_aa: CASSLAGVRETQYF; cdr3_nt: TGCGCCAGCAGCTTGGCCGGCGTCAGGGAGACCCAGTACTTC
j_call: TRBJ1-1; clone_size: NA; d_call: NA; v_call: TRBV5-1; cdr3_aa: CASKEPGSTEAFF; cdr3_nt: TGCGCCAGCAAAGAGCCGGGGTCCACTGAAGCTTTCTTT
j_call: TRBJ1-2; clone_size: NA; d_call: NA; v_call: TRBV18; cdr3_aa: CASSRDPEYVSSGHRGYTF; cdr3_nt: TGTGCCAGCTCACGGGACCCCGAATATGTCTCATCGGGACATCGTGGCTACACCTTC
j_call: TRBJ1-5; clone_size: NA; d_call: NA; v_call: TRBV27; cdr3_aa: CASRGGDQPQHF; cdr3_nt: TGTGCCAGCAGAGGGGGAGATCAGCCCCAGCATTTT
j_call: TRBJ1-1; clone_size: once; d_call: TRBD1; v_call: TRBV9; cdr3_aa: CASSARDRANTEAFF; cdr3_nt: TGTGCCAGCAGCGCGCGGGACAGGGCAAACACTGAAGCTTTCTTT